The present entry profiles one T cell receptor (beta chain) with its context. Its antigen is unidentified. Constant-segment primers were used for 5'RACE, and the resulting TCR alpha and TCR beta cDNA libraries carried sample barcodes and UMIs. Via MiXCR, TCRdb re-called the 5' RACE reads, giving one row per CDR3 protein. The sample lists approximately 180,000 distinct CDR3 sequences, 16% seen once, with about 2% in the top ten. This CDR3 spans 13 amino acids. CDR1 SEHNR and CDR2 FQNEAQ come from the germline V gene (reference sequence). Trimming stripped 8 bases from V and 5 bases from J, with 15 bases between. This sample was included in a study of T-cell memory formation after mild COVID-19. Study results and caveats: Cross-reactive memory seemingly joined, as some responding clones were found in pre-infection memory. CD4+ contracting clones were mainly CM and EM; CD8+ ones, EMRA. While clones contracting from day 15 to 85 were balanced between CD4 and CD8, later expanders leaned CD4+.

Source material: PBMCs or a T cell subset sorted from them (not recorded which). The chain recombines TRBV7-9 with TRBJ2-5; D is possibly TRBD1 or TRBD2 (6 bases each). This sequence was found in an adult woman who had mild COVID-19 (a few samples of this study predate the infection). Cell type and time point are not known. The chain's CDR3 is CASPGPGGETQYF. In DNA form, the CDR3 reads TGTGCCAGCCCGGGCCCCGGGGGCGAGACCCAGTACTTC. The whole variable domain, remainder taken from reference TRBV7-9 and TRBJ2-5, is DTGVSQNPRHKITKRGQNVTFRCDPISEHNRLYWYRQTLGQGPEFLTYFQNEAQLEKSRLLSDRFSAERPKGSFSTLEIQRTEQGDSAMYLCASPGPGGETQYFGPGTRLLVL.